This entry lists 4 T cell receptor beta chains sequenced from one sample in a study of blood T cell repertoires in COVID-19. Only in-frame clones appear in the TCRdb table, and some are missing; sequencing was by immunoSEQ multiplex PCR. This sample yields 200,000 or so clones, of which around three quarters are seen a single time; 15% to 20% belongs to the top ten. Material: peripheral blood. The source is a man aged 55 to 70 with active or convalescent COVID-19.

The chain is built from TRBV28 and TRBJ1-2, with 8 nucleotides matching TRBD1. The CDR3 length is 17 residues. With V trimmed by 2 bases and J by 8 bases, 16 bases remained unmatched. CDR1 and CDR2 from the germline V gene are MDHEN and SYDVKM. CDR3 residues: CASSLREGSGGPSGYTF. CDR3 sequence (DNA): TGTGCCAGCAGTTTACGGGAAGGGTCAGGGGGCCCGTCCGGCTACACCTTC.

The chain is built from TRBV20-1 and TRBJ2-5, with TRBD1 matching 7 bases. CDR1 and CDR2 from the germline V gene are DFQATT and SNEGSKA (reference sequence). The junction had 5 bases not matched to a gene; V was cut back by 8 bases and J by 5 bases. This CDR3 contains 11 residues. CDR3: CSFTGVETQYF. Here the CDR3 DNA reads TGCAGTTTCACAGGGGTGGAGACCCAGTACTTC.

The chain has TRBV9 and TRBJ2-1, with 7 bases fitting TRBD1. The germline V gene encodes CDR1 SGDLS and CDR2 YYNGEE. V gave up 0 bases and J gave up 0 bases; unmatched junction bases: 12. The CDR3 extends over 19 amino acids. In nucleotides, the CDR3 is TGTGCCAGCAGCGTAGGGTCAGGGGGAAAGTTATTCTCCTACAATGAGCAGTTCTTC. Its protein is CASSVGSGGKLFSYNEQFF.

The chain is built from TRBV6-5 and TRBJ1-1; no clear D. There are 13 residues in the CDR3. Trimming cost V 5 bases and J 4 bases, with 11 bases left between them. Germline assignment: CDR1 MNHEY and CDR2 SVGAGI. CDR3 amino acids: CASSTNRITEAFF. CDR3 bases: TGTGCCAGCAGTACCAACAGAATCACTGAAGCTTTCTTT.